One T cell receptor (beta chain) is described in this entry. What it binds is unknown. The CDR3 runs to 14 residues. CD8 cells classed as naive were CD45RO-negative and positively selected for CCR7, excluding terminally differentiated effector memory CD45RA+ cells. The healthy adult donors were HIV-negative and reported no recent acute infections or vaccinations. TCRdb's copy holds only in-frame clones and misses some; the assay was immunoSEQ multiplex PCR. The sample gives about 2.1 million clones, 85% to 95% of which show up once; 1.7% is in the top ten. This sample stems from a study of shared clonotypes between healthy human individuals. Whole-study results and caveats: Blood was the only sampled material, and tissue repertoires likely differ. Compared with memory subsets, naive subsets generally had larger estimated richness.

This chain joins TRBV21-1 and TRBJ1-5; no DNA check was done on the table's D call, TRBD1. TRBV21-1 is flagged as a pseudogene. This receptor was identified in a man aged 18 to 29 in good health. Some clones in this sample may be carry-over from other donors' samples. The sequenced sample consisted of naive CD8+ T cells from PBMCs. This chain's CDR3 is CANRQPYSNQPQHF. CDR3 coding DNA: TGTGCCAATCGACAGCCCTATAGCAATCAGCCCCAGCATTTT.